A selection of T cell receptor beta chains follows, all from one sample in a study of cytomegalovirus exposure and HLA in healthy donors. TCRdb's copy holds only in-frame clones and misses some; the assay was immunoSEQ multiplex PCR. The sample lists fewer than 400,000 clones; approximately 90% were seen once. Material: PBMCs. The receptors come from a woman aged 18-29 years in good health and CMV-seronegative. Both conserved end residues are part of each CDR3. A D gene is named only where the DNA matches it firmly. Some rows have no size entry. The others give once, few or many, or a class for an expanded clone.

abundance	v_gene	j_gene	d_gene	CDR3nt	CDR3aa
NA	TRBV7-2	TRBJ1-1	NA	TGTGCCAGCAGCTTAGCTCTCACAGGGACTGAAGCTTTCTTT	CASSLALTGTEAFF
NA	TRBV10-3	TRBJ2-7	TRBD1	TGTGCCATCAGACAGGGGTGGCCCTACGAGCAGTACTTC	CAIRQGWPYEQYF
NA	TRBV2	TRBJ1-1	NA	TGTGCCAGCAGTGACTCCCGGGACACTGAAGCTTTCTTT	CASSDSRDTEAFF
NA	TRBV7-8	TRBJ2-1	TRBD2	TGTGCCAGCAGCTTCGGCGGGAGTCCCTACAATGAGCAGTTCTTC	CASSFGGSPYNEQFF
NA	TRBV18	TRBJ2-3	TRBD2	TGTGCCAGCTCACGAACGTTAGCGGGAGGGCCCGGAGATACGCAGTATTTT	CASSRTLAGGPGDTQYF
once	TRBV7-3	TRBJ2-2	TRBD1	TGTGCCAGCAGCTTAATAGGGGGCGCCCCCGCCGGGGAGCTGTTTTTT	CASSLIGGAPAGELFF
NA	TRBV2	TRBJ2-2	TRBD2	TGTGCCAGCAGAAGACTAGCGGGAGGCACCGGGGAGCTGTTTTTT	CASRRLAGGTGELFF
NA	TRBV9	TRBJ2-2	NA	TGTGCCAGCAGCCCTCAACCGGGTCAGAACACCGGGGAGCTGTTTTTT	CASSPQPGQNTGELFF
NA	TRBV28	TRBJ1-2	NA	TGTGCCAGCAGAAACCCCGTGGGGCGGGGCTACACCTTC	CASRNPVGRGYTF
once	TRBV18	TRBJ2-7	TRBD1	TGTGCCAGCTCACCCGGGACAGGACGCTACGAGCAGTACTTC	CASSPGTGRYEQYF
few	TRBV18	TRBJ2-1	TRBD1	TGTGCCAGCTCACCAGAGACAGGGAGTTACAATGAGCAGTTCTTC	CASSPETGSYNEQFF
once	TRBV27	TRBJ2-2	TRBD2	TGTGCCAGCAGTTGGCGGGAGTCTAACACCGGGGAGCTGTTTTTT	CASSWRESNTGELFF
NA	TRBV5-6	TRBJ2-5	NA	TGTGCCAGCAGCTTAGGCGGCACCCGGGGGGAGACCCAGTACTTC	CASSLGGTRGETQYF
NA	TRBV6-4	TRBJ1-2	NA	TGTGCCAGCAGTCACACTGGAGACTATGGCTACACCTTC	CASSHTGDYGYTF
many	TRBV7-3	TRBJ1-2	NA	TGTGCCAGCAGCCTACAGGGCTTCGATGGCTACACCTTC	CASSLQGFDGYTF
many	TRBV27	TRBJ2-7	TRBD2	TGTGCCAGCAGTTTAACTAGCGGGAGGTGGGAGCAGTACTTC	CASSLTSGRWEQYF
NA	TRBV2	TRBJ1-2	TRBD1	TGTGCCAGCAGTGTTTCCCAGGGGGGCTATGGCTACACCTTC	CASSVSQGGYGYTF
NA	TRBV7-9	TRBJ1-1	NA	TGTGCCAGCAGCTTAGGCAGGGGTCACACTGAAGCTTTCTTT	CASSLGRGHTEAFF
once	TRBV18	TRBJ1-3	TRBD1	TGTGCCAGCTCACTCGAGACAGGGACCTCTGGAAACACCATATATTTT	CASSLETGTSGNTIYF
NA	TRBV4-3	TRBJ2-7	NA	TGCGCCAGCAGCCAAGAATACGGGTACGAGCAGTACTTC	CASSQEYGYEQYF
NA	TRBV9	TRBJ2-2	TRBD2	TGTGCCAGCAGCGTACTAGCGGGAGGGCCCACCGGGGAGCTGTTTTTT	CASSVLAGGPTGELFF
NA	TRBV5-8	TRBJ2-2	NA	TGTGCCAGCAGCTTGGTTAGGTGGCAGGGGAACACCGGGGAGCTGTTTTTT	CASSLVRWQGNTGELFF
few	TRBV28	TRBJ2-7	NA	TGTGCCAGCATTTCCGGGTCCAACTACGAGCAGTACTTC	CASISGSNYEQYF
NA	TRBV28	TRBJ2-7	TRBD2	TGTGCCAGCAGTTTAGGGGGGGGACTAGTGGACGAGCAGTACTTC	CASSLGGGLVDEQYF
NA	TRBV4-2	TRBJ1-1	NA	TGTGCCAGCAGCCAAGATCTGTCTAACGGTGAAGCTTTCTTT	CASSQDLSNGEAFF
NA	TRBV6-4	TRBJ2-3	NA	TGTGCCAGCAGTGACGCCCCAGACACAGATACGCAGTATTTT	CASSDAPDTDTQYF
NA	TRBV6-6	TRBJ1-3	NA	TGTGCCGGATCCACAGGCGCCTCTGGAAACACCATATATTTT	CAGSTGASGNTIYF
NA	TRBV9	TRBJ1-4	TRBD1	TGTGCCAGCAGCGCTACAGGGGAAGAGGGAGAAAAACTGTTTTTT	CASSATGEEGEKLFF
NA	TRBV18	TRBJ1-2	NA	TGTGCCAGCTCACCGGGAGACCTACCTCGGGGCTACACCTTC	CASSPGDLPRGYTF
NA	TRBV6-5	TRBJ2-3	NA	TGTGCCAGCAGTTACGTCACGGGAGCGGGCGCAGATACGCAGTATTTT	CASSYVTGAGADTQYF
NA	TRBV11-3	TRBJ1-1	NA	TGTGCCAGCAGCTTAGATCGGGGGGAAGCTTTCTTT	CASSLDRGEAFF
NA	TRBV6-5	TRBJ2-7	TRBD1	TGTGCCAGCAGTTACGGGGGACAGGGCTACGAGCAGTACTTC	CASSYGGQGYEQYF
NA	TRBV6-6	TRBJ1-2	NA	TGTGCCAGCAGTTGGGAGGGGAATGGCTACACCTTC	CASSWEGNGYTF
NA	TRBV10-3	TRBJ1-4	NA	TGTGCCATCAGTGAGACAGCAACTAATGAAAAACTGTTTTTT	CAISETATNEKLFF
once	TRBV29-1	TRBJ2-3	NA	TGCAGCGGAGGGGACTTCGGGGATACGCAGTATTTT	CSGGDFGDTQYF
NA	TRBV18	TRBJ2-7	TRBD1	TGTGCCAGCTCCCTAGCCCGGGACAGGGGAGGATGGCGGGTGGAAAACGAGCAGTACTTC	CASSLARDRGGWRVENEQYF
NA	TRBV9	TRBJ2-7	TRBD1	TGTGCCAGCAGCGTAGGTGGGACAGGGTCCTACGAGCAGTACTTC	CASSVGGTGSYEQYF
NA	TRBV29-1	TRBJ2-5	TRBD1	TGCAGCGTTGATTTCCGGGACAGAGAAGAGACCCAGTACTTC	CSVDFRDREETQYF
NA	TRBV5-1	TRBJ2-7	NA	TGCGCCAGCAGCTCTGCGGTTGGCGAGCAGTACTTC	CASSSAVGEQYF
NA	TRBV4-1	TRBJ2-3	TRBD1	TGCGCCAGCAGCCAGGCGGGACAGGGGCTCGATACGCAGTATTTT	CASSQAGQGLDTQYF
NA	TRBV20-1	TRBJ1-2	NA	TGCAGCGCCCAGGACTATGGCTACACCTTC	CSAQDYGYTF
NA	TRBV19	TRBJ1-5	NA	TGTGCCAGTAGTATTGACGGACCGGAACAGGGTTGGAATCAGCCCCAGCATTTT	CASSIDGPEQGWNQPQHF
NA	TRBV7-2	TRBJ2-2	NA	TGTGCCAGCAGCTGGGACAGGGTGTCCTTAGCGGGAGTGCGGGAGCTGTTTTTT	CASSWDRVSLAGVRELFF
NA	TRBV9	TRBJ2-2	TRBD2	TGTGCCAGCACCGAGACTAGCAGCAACACCGGGGAGCTGTTTTTT	CASTETSSNTGELFF
NA	TRBV11-2	TRBJ2-7	NA	TGTGCCAGCAGCGACGAGGGTTTGGGGGCGAACGAGCAGTACTTC	CASSDEGLGANEQYF
few	TRBV18	TRBJ1-2	TRBD1	TGTGCCAGCTCACCCTCGACAGGGGACTATGGCTACACCTTC	CASSPSTGDYGYTF
NA	TRBV5-4	TRBJ2-7	NA	TGTGCCAGCAGCCAGGGGTCGGACGGCAGCTACGAGCAGTACTTC	CASSQGSDGSYEQYF
NA	TRBV7-2	TRBJ1-2	NA	TGTGCCAGCAGCATACCCACGAGGCCGGCTGGCTACACCTTC	CASSIPTRPAGYTF
NA	TRBV4-2	TRBJ2-3	TRBD2	TGTGCCAGCAGCCAACGCGGACTTACTAGCGGGAGTGCAGATACGCAGTATTTT	CASSQRGLTSGSADTQYF
NA	TRBV7-6	TRBJ2-7	TRBD2	TGTGCCAGCAGCTTAGCTAGCGGGAGTACCTACGAGCAGTACTTC	CASSLASGSTYEQYF
NA	TRBV4-1	TRBJ2-4	TRBD2	TGCGCCAGCAGCCAACGGGGGGAAGCCAAAAACATTCAGTACTTC	CASSQRGEAKNIQYF
NA	TRBV28	TRBJ2-1	NA	TGTGCCAGCAGCCAGACCTCGGAGAGGTACAATGAGCAGTTCTTC	CASSQTSERYNEQFF
NA	TRBV6-6	TRBJ2-3	TRBD2	TGTGCCAGCATCAGACTAGCGGGAAGCACAGATACGCAGTATTTT	CASIRLAGSTDTQYF
once	TRBV7-8	TRBJ1-1	NA	TGTGCCAGCAGCTTCACCGGACAGCTCACTGAAGCTTTCTTT	CASSFTGQLTEAFF
NA	TRBV28	TRBJ2-1	TRBD1	TGTGCCAGCAGTTCTGCGGGACAGGGGGACTACAATGAGCAGTTCTTC	CASSSAGQGDYNEQFF